The sample holds many counts of the clone carrying this T cell receptor (beta chain). Its specificity is unknown. The ends lost 0 bases at V and 3 bases at J; junction bases unmatched: 1. Germline CDR1 is SGHTA and CDR2 is FQGNSA. The CDR3 consists of 15 residues. One entry per CDR3 protein results from TCRdb running MiXCR on the 5' RACE reads. The top ten hold under 7% of the sample, which has about 46,000 distinct CDR3 sequences, more than 4.5% seen once. This specimen comes from a study of early T cells in non-severe SARS-CoV-2 infection. Study-level points and caveats: Matching against VDJdb likely underestimated virus-specific expansions, favoring anti-spike CD8.

The sequence came from an adult who was a healthcare worker with PCR-confirmed SARS-CoV-2 infection or an uninfected control (not recorded which). The rearrangement links TRBV7-2 to TRBJ2-7, with 11 bases fitting TRBD1. Material: whole blood, obtained at baseline. CDR3 coding DNA: TGTGCCAGCAGCTTAGCCGGGACAGGGGGCTACGAGCAGTACTTC. The encoded protein is CASSLAGTGGYEQYF.